These 8 T cell receptor beta chains originate from one sample sequenced in a study of T cell repertoires in aging, cancer and after chemotherapy. Amplification of TCR beta used genomic DNA extracted from peripheral blood. A mixed TRB-A/B primer pool amplified rearranged TRB by multiplex touch-down PCR. Each CDR3 protein gets one entry after TCRdb re-called the multiplex PCR reads with MiXCR. Among 5,000 to 8,000 distinct CDR3 sequences listed, roughly 30% were seen once. The specimen sequenced was blood. The receptors derive from a human donor with a blood cancer.

This clonotype is labeled medium-sized (0.01 to 0.1%). V is TRBV15 and J is TRBJ2-3, with D perhaps TRBD1 or TRBD2 (5 bases each). The V gene lost 3 bases and the J gene lost 0 bases, with 10 bases spanning the gap. The V gene's germline CDR1 is LNHNV and CDR2 YYDKDF (reference sequence). The CDR3 spans 15 residues. DNA of the CDR3: TGTGCCACCAGCAGGGGGGATTCTAGCACAGATACGCAGTATTTT. Its protein product is CATSRGDSSTDTQYF.

The V gene is TRBV7-2, the J gene TRBJ2-3; D uncertain. The ends were cut back, 2 bases at V and 6 bases at J, with 3 bases in the middle. The germline V gene encodes CDR1 SGHTA and CDR2 FQGNSA. CDR3 length: 11 amino acids. CDR3 protein: CASSLRDTQYF. CDR3 sequence (DNA): TGTGCCAGCAGCTTAAGGGATACGCAGTATTTT.

This chain uses TRBV7-2 with TRBJ2-3, with TRBD1 matching 7 bases. V dropped 0 bases and J dropped 1; count of bases not matched to a gene: 16. Per the germline V gene, CDR1 is SGHTA and CDR2 is FQGNSA. The CDR3 has 20 residues. CDR3 bases: TGTGCCAGCAGCTTAGCCCCGGACAGGTGGGGGAAGTATCGCACAGATACGCAGTATTTT. It translates to CASSLAPDRWGKYRTDTQYF. The full variable domain, in which reference TRBV7-2 and TRBJ2-3 provide the parts outside the CDR3, is GAGVSQSPSNKVTEKGKDVELRCDPISGHTALYWYRQSLGQGLEFLIYFQGNSAPDKSGLPSDRFSAERTGGSVSTLTIQRTQQEDSAVYLCASSLAPDRWGKYRTDTQYFGPGTRLTVL.

This rearrangement joins TRBV15 to TRBJ1-1, with D possibly TRBD1 on 5 matching bases. Germline assignment: CDR1 LNHNV and CDR2 YYDKDF (reference sequence). The CDR3 loop spans 15 amino acids. Trimming left V 3 bases short and J 1 base short, with 12 bases between. This CDR3 is CATSRQGFGNTEAFF. CDR3 sequence (DNA): TGTGCCACCAGCAGGCAGGGTTTTGGGAACACTGAAGCTTTCTTT.

DNA of the CDR3: TGCGCCAGCAGGACAGGTTCAGATACGCAGTATTTT. This gives the protein CASRTGSDTQYF. The V call is TRBV5-1, the J call TRBJ2-3; TRBD1 is a possible D gene (6 bases). The CDR3 is 12 amino acids. Between the trimmed V and J ends, which lost 5 bases and 4 bases, there was a span of 8 bases. CDR1 is SGHRS and CDR2 is YFSETQ in the germline V gene.

In this sample, this clonotype is large. This rearrangement joins TRBV29-1 to TRBJ2-2, with 7 nucleotides matching TRBD1. J gave up 2 bases and V 4 bases, and 10 bases lay outside the gene matches. Germline CDR1 is SQVTM and CDR2 is ANQGSEA. This CDR3 contains 16 residues. CDR3 in amino acids: CSVGTGRDLNTGELFF. The CDR3, as DNA: TGCAGCGTTGGGACAGGCCGGGACCTAAACACCGGGGAGCTGTTTTTT.

The gene calls are TRBV4-2 and TRBJ2-7; D is uncertain. The V end lost 0 bases, the J end lost 6 bases, and 12 bases lay between the germline ends. Germline loops: CDR1 LGHNA, CDR2 YNFKEQ. The CDR3 length is 14 residues. This CDR3 is CASSQDLDPPEQYF. The CDR3 bases are TGTGCCAGCAGCCAAGATTTAGACCCGCCCGAGCAGTACTTC.

This clonotype has only one observation. It may be a read error: a sequence one base away is much more abundant. The chain recombines TRBV29-1 with TRBJ2-7; D is uncertain. The germline gives CDR1 SQVTM, CDR2 ANQGSEA. CDR3 length: 10 residues. Trimming removed 4 bases from V and 5 bases from J, with 6 bases in between. The CDR3 DNA reads TGCAGCGTTGGGTCTGACGAGCAGTACTTC. Amino acid sequence: CSVGSDEQYF.